The 21 T cell receptor beta chains below come from one sample, sequenced in a study of T cell repertoires in cytomegalovirus infection. TCRdb passed the reads through MiXCR, listing each CDR3 protein once. Among more than 150,000 distinct CDR3 sequences, about 30% were seen once, and the ten largest hold 30% to 35%. The sequenced sample was PBMCs. The receptor set was obtained from a human donor in good health (CMV status not recorded). Some clones in this sample may be carry-over from other donors' samples.

There are a few counts of this clonotype. The V and J genes are TRBV6-5 and TRBJ2-7; D might be TRBD1 (6 bases). The V end was cut by 6 bases, the J end by 12 bases, with 9 bases between. Germline V gene data show CDR1 as MNHEY and CDR2 as SVGAGI. The CDR3 runs to 9 residues. In nucleotides, the CDR3 is TGTGCCAGCAGCCAACAGGGGTACTTC. Translating gives CASSQQGYF.

This rearrangement joins TRBV5-5 to TRBJ2-2; 7 bases fit TRBD2. The V and J ends lost 1 base and 5 bases, in that order; junction bases with no gene match: 2. The V gene's germline CDR1 is SGHKS and CDR2 YYEKEE (reference sequence). This CDR3 region has 14 residues. CDR3 sequence reads: CASSLWGGTGELFF. The CDR3 nucleotides read TGTGCCAGCAGCTTGTGGGGGGGAACCGGGGAGCTGTTTTTT.

The gene calls are TRBV14 and TRBJ1-5; 7 bases fit TRBD1. The ends lost 4 bases at V and 1 base at J; junction bases unmatched: 1. This CDR3 is 14 amino acids long. CDR1 SGHDN and CDR2 FVKESK come from the germline V gene. Here the CDR3 reads CASSPRGSNQPQHF. In nucleotides, the CDR3 is TGTGCCAGCAGCCCCAGGGGGAGCAATCAGCCCCAGCATTTT.

This clonotype has a handful of counts. The V call is TRBV7-9, the J call TRBJ2-1; 8 bases fit TRBD2. The junction had 8 bases not matched to a gene; V was cut back by 4 bases and J by 9 bases. The CDR3 sequence is 14 residues long. Germline V gene data show CDR1 as SEHNR and CDR2 as FQNEAQ (reference sequence). The CDR3 here is CASSSPGGEGEQFF. CDR3 nucleotides: TGTGCCAGCAGCTCCCCGGGAGGGGAGGGTGAGCAGTTCTTC.

This clonotype was observed at least ten times. The chain joins TRBV2 to TRBJ1-2; D possibly corresponds to TRBD1 (5 bases). CDR3 length: 12 residues. Germline V CDR1 and CDR2: SNHLY, FYNNEI. V gave up 6 bases and J gave up 6 bases, with 11 bases separating them. The CDR3 loop reads CASSRQGHGYTF. CDR3 DNA: TGTGCCAGCAGCCGTCAGGGACATGGCTACACCTTC.

This clonotype showed up just a few times. The junction departs from the called germline gene at one end, perhaps through a read error. J is TRBJ2-7 and V is TRBV2; 11 nucleotides match TRBD1. This CDR3 region has 12 residues. Germline loops: CDR1 SNHLY, CDR2 FYNNEI. This CDR3 is CASRTGGYEQYF. The DNA of the CDR3 is TGTGCCTCCCGGACAGGGGGCTACGAGCAGTACTTT. Filled out from reference TRBV2 and TRBJ2-7, the complete variable domain reads EPEVTQTPSHQVTQMGQEVILRCVPISNHLYFYWYRQILGQKVEFLVSFYNNEISEKSEIFDDQFSVERPDGSNFTLKIRSTKLEDSAMYFCASRTGGYEQYFGPGTRLTVT.

The chain is built from TRBV7-2 and TRBJ1-3; D remains ambiguous. Germline V gene sequence: CDR1 SGHTA, CDR2 FQGNSA. The CDR3 spans 17 residues. V lost 2 bases and J lost 8, with 22 bases in between. CDR3 nucleotides: TGTGCCAGCAGCTTACGTCTGCGCGGGAATGTTTCACACACCATATATTTT. Residues: CASSLRLRGNVSHTIYF.

This clonotype was found many times. The V and J genes are TRBV5-1 and TRBJ1-1; 8 bases are shared with TRBD1. The CDR3 contains 15 residues. Germline V gene lookup returns CDR1 SGHRS and CDR2 YFSETQ. Losses at the gene ends were 2 bases for V and 1 base for J; bases not matched to a gene: 4. This CDR3 is CASSFRDRQNTEAFF. CDR3 sequence (DNA): TGCGCCAGCAGCTTCCGGGACAGGCAGAACACTGAAGCTTTCTTT.

The rearrangement uses TRBV9 and TRBJ2-4; possibly TRBD1 for D (5 bases). The CDR3 covers 14 residues. Trimming pared 3 bases from V and 0 bases from J, leaving 7 bases between. Germline loops: CDR1 SGDLS, CDR2 YYNGEE. CDR3 in DNA: TGTGCCAGCAGCGAGGGGTTAGCCAAAAACATTCAGTACTTC. Residues: CASSEGLAKNIQYF.

This chain joins TRBV28 and TRBJ1-1; D is perhaps TRBD1 (5 bases). The CDR3 is 14 residues long. Between the trimmed V and J ends, which lost 3 bases and 10 bases, there was a span of 18 bases. Germline CDR1 MDHEN, CDR2 SYDVKM. The CDR3 protein is CASSLGQGDSAAFF. In DNA, the CDR3 is TGTGCCAGCAGTTTGGGTCAGGGAGATAGTGCAGCTTTCTTT.

This clonotype occurred many times. Here the CDR3 reads CASSLNGFGTEAFF. The CDR3 DNA sequence: TGTGCCAGCAGCTTAAATGGGTTTGGTACTGAAGCTTTCTTT. This chain links TRBV7-2 with TRBJ1-1, with D uncertain. V was clipped by 2 bases and J by 5 bases, with 12 bases between them. The CDR3 loop spans 14 amino acids. The germline V gene encodes CDR1 SGHTA and CDR2 FQGNSA.

The gene calls are TRBV7-2 and TRBJ2-5, with TRBD1 identical over 9 bases. The CDR3 contains 15 residues. The V and J ends lost 1 base and 2 bases, in that order; junction bases with no gene match: 2. Germline V gene lookup returns CDR1 SGHTA and CDR2 FQGNSA. CDR3 DNA sequence: TGTGCCAGCAGCTTAGGGGACAGGGTACAAGAGACCCAGTACTTC. Its translation: CASSLGDRVQETQYF.

This clonotype came up many times. The gene calls are TRBV7-2 and TRBJ2-2; D might be TRBD1 or TRBD2, each matching 5 bases. This CDR3 comprises 15 residues. V shed 4 bases and J shed 2 bases, with 11 bases lying between them. The V gene's germline CDR1 is SGHTA and CDR2 FQGNSA. CDR3 in DNA: TGTGCCAGCAGCTCCCGGGACCCTAACACCGGGGAGCTGTTTTTT. It translates to CASSSRDPNTGELFF.

The chain has TRBV5-6 and TRBJ2-1; TRBD1 aligns across 8 bases. V shed 5 bases and J 8 bases; nucleotides not matched to a gene: 6. Per the germline V gene, CDR1 is SGHDT and CDR2 is YYEEEE. The length of the CDR3 is 13 residues. The CDR3 is CASSWDRKHEQFF. The DNA for the CDR3 is TGTGCCAGCAGTTGGGACAGGAAGCATGAGCAGTTCTTC.

This clonotype has only one observation. The CDR3, as DNA: TGTGCCAGCAGCCTCGACAGGGGGGGGGAGCAGTACTTC. The encoded protein is CASSLDRGGEQYF. The V call is TRBV13, the J call TRBJ2-7; TRBD1 agrees at 9 bases. V shed 5 bases and J 7 bases; nucleotides not matched to a gene: 6. The CDR3 sequence is 13 residues long. Germline V CDR1 and CDR2: PRHDT, FYEKMQ (reference sequence).

The chain is built from TRBV29-1 and TRBJ2-7; D not resolved. Trimming shortened V by 2 bases and J by 5 bases, and 7 bases separated the two germline ends. The CDR3 is made up of 11 amino acids. CDR1 is SQVTM and CDR2 is ANQGSEA in the germline V gene. CDR3 sequence reads: CSVEIMNEQYF. In nucleotides, the CDR3 is TGCAGCGTTGAAATAATGAACGAGCAGTACTTC.

V gene TRBV11-2 combines with J gene TRBJ1-2; a possible D gene is TRBD1 (6 bases). The germline gives CDR1 SGHAT, CDR2 FQNNGV. V shed 8 bases and J shed 5 bases, with 18 bases lying between them. This CDR3 has 14 residues. In DNA form, the CDR3 reads TGTGCCAGCGGCGGGGGCAGGGAAGCGTATGGCTACACCTTC. This sequence encodes CASGGGREAYGYTF. Variable domain in full (rest from reference TRBV11-2 and TRBJ1-2): EAGVAQSPRYKIIEKRQSVAFWCNPISGHATLYWYQQILGQGPKLLIQFQNNGVVDDSQLPKDRFSAERLKGVDSTLKIQPAKLEDSAVYLCASGGGREAYGYTFGSGTRLTVV.

V usage is TRBV6-5 and J usage is TRBJ2-7; the match to TRBD1 covers 7 bases. The trim removed 9 bases at V and 1 base at J, leaving 6 bases unmatched. Germline assignment: CDR1 MNHEY and CDR2 SVGAGI. The CDR3 covers 13 residues. The CDR3 reads CASSRTGSYEQYF. CDR3 nucleotide sequence: TGTGCCAGTTCCCGGACAGGATCCTACGAGCAGTACTTC.

The gene calls are TRBV2 and TRBJ2-4, with 8 bases lining up with TRBD1. Germline V lookup: CDR1 SNHLY, CDR2 FYNNEI. CDR3 length: 14 residues. V was clipped by 6 bases and J by 3 bases; unmatched bases: 4. CDR3 DNA sequence: TGTGCCAGCAGAGACAGGGGTGGCAAAAACATTCAGTACTTC. Encoded protein: CASRDRGGKNIQYF.

This clonotype was observed a few times. The J gene is TRBJ1-2, the V gene TRBV12-3 or TRBV12-4; D is unclear. V lost 4 bases to trimming and J lost 5 bases, with 11 bases between them. This CDR3 is 13 amino acids long. CDR3 residues: CASSSPGSYGYTF. The CDR3 DNA is TGTGCCAGCAGTTCCCCGGGATCTTATGGCTACACCTTC.

Comment on this clonotype: One end of the junction does not line up with germline, which may come from a read error. The V gene is TRBV7-2, the J gene TRBJ2-6; D might be TRBD1 (5 bases). This CDR3 contains 18 residues. Germline V lookup: CDR1 SGHTA, CDR2 FQGNSA. CDR3 protein: CASSPNGRIISGASVMTF. CDR3 in DNA: TGTGCCAGCAGCCCTAATGGCAGGATAATCTCTGGGGCCAGCGTCATGACTTTC.